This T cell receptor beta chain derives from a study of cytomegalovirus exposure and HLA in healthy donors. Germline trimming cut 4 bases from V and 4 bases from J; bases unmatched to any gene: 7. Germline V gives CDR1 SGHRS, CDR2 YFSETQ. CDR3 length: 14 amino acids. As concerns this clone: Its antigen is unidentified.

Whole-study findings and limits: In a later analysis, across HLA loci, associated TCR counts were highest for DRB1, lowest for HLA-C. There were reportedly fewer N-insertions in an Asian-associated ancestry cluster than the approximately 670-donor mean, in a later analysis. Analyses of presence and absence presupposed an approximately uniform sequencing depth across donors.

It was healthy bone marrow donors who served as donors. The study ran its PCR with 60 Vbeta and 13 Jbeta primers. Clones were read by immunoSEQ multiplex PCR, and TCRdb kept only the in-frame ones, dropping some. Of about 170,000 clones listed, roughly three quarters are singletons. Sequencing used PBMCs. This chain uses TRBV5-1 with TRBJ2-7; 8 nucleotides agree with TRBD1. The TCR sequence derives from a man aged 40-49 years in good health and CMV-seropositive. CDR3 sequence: CASSNAGGAYEQYF. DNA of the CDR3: TGCGCCAGCAGCAACGCAGGGGGCGCGTACGAGCAGTACTTC.